The source of this T cell receptor (beta chain) is a study of sequential checkpoint blockade in melanoma. The CDR3 is made up of 17 amino acids. Trimming took 6 bases from V and 5 from J; bases not matched to a gene: 8. Germline lookup yields CDR1 MNHGY and CDR2 SAAAGT. Assay used: immunoSEQ multiplex PCR; TCRdb lists only in-frame clones, some missing. The table has 35,000 to 40,000 clones, approximately 30% seen once. This clone was observed at least ten times. The sample's treatment: randomized to nivolumab then ipilimumab (arm A) or the reverse (arm B). V gene TRBV6-8 combines with J gene TRBJ2-3; 16 nucleotides agree with TRBD2. The sequencing used tumor tissue (inferred from file names), collected from a patient given nivolumab and ipilimumab in sequence. This clonotype was sampled from a human donor with melanoma. The CDR3 DNA is TGTGCCAGCAGCCAAGGGACTAGCGGGAGGGCCGTAGATACGCAGTATTTT. Translating gives CASSQGTSGRAVDTQYF.